This entry lists 29 T cell receptor beta chains sequenced from one sample in a study of cytomegalovirus exposure and HLA in healthy donors. PCR primers comprised 60 Vbeta and 13 Jbeta primers. Repertoires were generated with immunoSEQ multiplex PCR, while TCRdb's copy carries only in-frame clones and drops some. The sample includes over 85,000 clones, over 75% of them seen just once. Input material: PBMCs. The receptors were gathered from a man in his forties in good health and CMV-seropositive.

This chain uses TRBV6-6 with TRBJ1-2; D call uncertain. CDR1 and CDR2 (germline): MNHNY, SVGAGI (reference sequence). This CDR3 has 14 amino acids. V was cut by 6 bases and J by 1 base, with 12 bases left in between. The CDR3 spells CASSPGMGNYGYTF. CDR3 nucleotides: TGTGCCAGCAGCCCCGGGATGGGTAACTATGGCTACACCTTC.

The V gene is TRBV5-1, the J gene TRBJ1-1; D perhaps matches TRBD1 (6 bases). The V gene's germline CDR1 is SGHRS and CDR2 YFSETQ. This CDR3 has 14 amino acids. Between the trimmed V and J ends, which lost 4 bases and 2 bases, there was a span of 12 bases. Here the CDR3 reads CASSNGQPNTEAFF. The CDR3 region has the DNA TGCGCCAGCAGCAACGGACAGCCTAACACTGAAGCTTTCTTT.

The chain recombines TRBV7-8 with TRBJ2-1, with TRBD1 matching over 8 bases. The J segment lost 7 bases and the V segment lost 6 bases, leaving 8 bases of the junction unmatched. The V gene's germline CDR1 is SGHVS and CDR2 FQNEAQ. The CDR3 consists of 14 residues. The CDR3 DNA sequence: TGTGCCAGCAGGTACCGCAGGGGGCTGAATGAGCAGTTCTTC. Encoded protein: CASRYRRGLNEQFF. The variable domain in full, with the rest retrieved from reference TRBV7-8 and TRBJ2-1, is GAGVSQSPRYKVAKRGQDVALRCDPISGHVSLFWYQQALGQGPEFLTYFQNEAQLDKSGLPSDRFFAERPEGSVSTLKIQRTQQEDSAVYLCASRYRRGLNEQFFGPGTRLTVL.

The V call is TRBV11-2, the J call TRBJ2-5; 10 nucleotides match TRBD2. CDR3 length: 19 residues. Germline trimming cut 1 base from V and 2 bases from J; bases unmatched to any gene: 13. The germline gives CDR1 SGHAT, CDR2 FQNNGV. For the CDR3, the DNA is TGTGCCAGCAGCTTAGGTTGGTTAGCGGGAGGAGGGGAACAAGAGACCCAGTACTTC. Protein sequence: CASSLGWLAGGGEQETQYF.

The chain uses TRBV11-2 and TRBJ2-5; 7 nucleotides line up with TRBD1. V lost 5 bases, J lost 0 bases, and 6 bases stayed unmatched. Germline assignment: CDR1 SGHAT and CDR2 FQNNGV. This CDR3 is built from 15 residues. The CDR3 here is CASSARQGYQETQYF. The CDR3 DNA is TGTGCCAGCAGCGCCAGACAGGGTTACCAAGAGACCCAGTACTTC.

The chain uses TRBV18 and TRBJ1-1; D not resolved. Germline lookup yields CDR1 KGHSH and CDR2 LQKENI. The CDR3 consists of 13 residues. Between the trimmed V and J ends, which lost 1 base and 4 bases, there was a span of 7 bases. DNA of the CDR3: TGTGCCAGCTCACCACTTAGCAGCACTGAAGCTTTCTTT. Its translation: CASSPLSSTEAFF.

The gene calls are TRBV30 and TRBJ1-1; 8 nucleotides align to TRBD1. Looked up from germline, CDR1 is GTSNPN and CDR2 is SVGIG (reference sequence). With 5 bases clipped from V and 4 bases from J, the junction kept 6 bases outside the gene matches. The CDR3 contains 13 residues. This CDR3 reads CAWEGQVFTEAFF. CDR3 bases: TGTGCCTGGGAGGGACAGGTCTTCACTGAAGCTTTCTTT. The full variable domain, in which reference TRBV30 and TRBJ1-1 provide the parts outside the CDR3, is SQTIHQWPATLVQPVGSPLSLECTVEGTSNPNLYWYRQAAGRGLQLLFYSVGIGQISSEVPQNLSASRPQDRQFILSSKKLLLSDSGFYLCAWEGQVFTEAFFGQGTRLTVV.

This clone was seen just once. V gene TRBV6-5 combines with J gene TRBJ1-2; possible D gene TRBD1, 5 bases. Germline V CDR1 and CDR2: MNHEY, SVGAGI. V dropped 5 bases and J dropped 1 base, with 14 bases sitting between them. The CDR3 loop spans 15 amino acids. The CDR3 DNA sequence: TGTGCCAGCAGTCGCAATCGCCAGGGTAACTATGGCTACACCTTC. This sequence encodes CASSRNRQGNYGYTF.

This chain connects TRBV12-5 to TRBJ1-4; 11 bases line up with TRBD1. The germline CDR1 and CDR2 sequences are LGHNT and FRNRAP. V lost 0 bases, J lost 10 bases, and 4 bases stayed unmatched. This CDR3 contains 15 residues. The CDR3 DNA follows: TGTGCTAGTGGTTTGGTTGCCGGGACAGGGGGAAAACTGTTTTTT. This translates into CASGLVAGTGGKLFF.

This chain connects TRBV5-1 to TRBJ2-1, with 7 bases lining up with TRBD1. V was clipped by 0 bases and J by 8 bases; unmatched bases: 8. The CDR3 runs to 15 residues. Germline values: CDR1 SGHRS, CDR2 YFSETQ. The CDR3 loop reads CASSLALDRIYEQFF. In nucleotides, the CDR3 is TGCGCCAGCAGCTTGGCTTTGGACAGGATCTATGAGCAGTTCTTC.

In nucleotides, the CDR3 is TGTGCCAGCAGCTTGAGGACAGGGGCTAGCACAGATACGCAGTATTTT. This gives the protein CASSLRTGASTDTQYF. The chain uses TRBV5-8 and TRBJ2-3; 9 bases are shared with TRBD1. CDR3 length: 16 residues. With 1 base clipped from V and 0 bases from J, the junction kept 3 bases outside the gene matches. The V gene's germline CDR1 is SGHTS and CDR2 YDEGEE.

The V and J genes are TRBV11-2 and TRBJ2-5, with D possibly matching TRBD1 (6 bases). The CDR3 sequence is 14 residues long. V was trimmed by 4 bases and J by 5 bases, leaving 14 bases between them. CDR1 and CDR2 from the germline V gene are SGHAT and FQNNGV. CDR3 residues: CASSSLGAGETQYF. The CDR3 coding sequence is TGTGCCAGCAGCTCCCTGGGGGCAGGGGAGACCCAGTACTTC. Combining the CDR3 with reference TRBV11-2 and TRBJ2-5 gives the whole variable domain EAGVAQSPRYKIIEKRQSVAFWCNPISGHATLYWYQQILGQGPKLLIQFQNNGVVDDSQLPKDRFSAERLKGVDSTLKIQPAKLEDSAVYLCASSSLGAGETQYFGPGTRLLVL.

V gene TRBV10-3 combines with J gene TRBJ2-7; TRBD2 aligns across 11 bases. The CDR3 has 15 residues. The J segment lost 3 bases and the V segment lost 4 bases, leaving 5 bases of the junction unmatched. Germline V CDR1 and CDR2: ENHRY, SYGVKD. In DNA, the CDR3 is TGTGCCATCAGTGGAAGGGGGACTAGCGGCTACGAGCAGTACTTC. It translates to CAISGRGTSGYEQYF.

V and J are TRBV9 and TRBJ2-3, with 8 positions matching TRBD2. The trim removed 0 bases at V and 2 bases at J, leaving 5 bases unmatched. Germline CDR1 SGDLS, CDR2 YYNGEE. This CDR3 spans 16 amino acids. As DNA, the CDR3 is TGTGCCAGCAGCGTAGGGAGGCGGGGGGTCACAGATACGCAGTATTTT. Protein: CASSVGRRGVTDTQYF. Full variable domain (missing parts from reference TRBV9 and TRBJ2-3): DSGVTQTPKHLITATGQRVTLRCSPRSGDLSVYWYQQSLDQGLQFLIQYYNGEERAKGNILERFSAQQFPDLHSELNLSSLELGDSALYFCASSVGRRGVTDTQYFGPGTRLTVL.

This sequence joins TRBV7-2 and TRBJ1-1, with unresolved D. In germline, CDR1 is SGHTA, CDR2 FQGNSA. The V and J ends lost 5 bases and 1 base respectively, with 11 bases between them. CDR3 length equals 14 residues. The CDR3 region is CASSLRVSNTEAFF. In DNA form, the CDR3 reads TGTGCCAGCAGCCTCCGGGTCTCGAACACTGAAGCTTTCTTT.

The rearrangement joins TRBV5-1 to TRBJ2-3, with 7 nucleotides matching TRBD2. Germline V gives CDR1 SGHRS, CDR2 YFSETQ. The CDR3 sequence is 12 residues long. Trimming removed 7 bases from V and 4 bases from J; junction bases left unmatched: 3. This CDR3 is CASRGDADTQYF. The DNA of the CDR3 is TGCGCCAGCCGGGGGGATGCAGATACGCAGTATTTT.

The chain employs TRBV6-6 and TRBJ1-2, with D hard to call. Germline V gene lookup returns CDR1 MNHNY and CDR2 SVGAGI (reference sequence). V was trimmed by 0 bases and J by 1 base, leaving 6 bases between them. This CDR3 has 14 amino acids. CDR3 nucleotide sequence: TGTGCCAGCAGTTACTCGAGTCGTAACTATGGCTACACCTTC. This encodes CASSYSSRNYGYTF.

The chain's CDR3 is CAWSSFHASNSPLHF. CDR3 sequence (DNA): TGTGCCTGGAGTTCTTTCCACGCGTCTAATTCACCCCTCCACTTT. This chain links TRBV30 with TRBJ1-6; D is unresolved. This CDR3 has 15 residues. V was pared by 2 bases and J by 6 bases, with 14 bases between. The V gene's germline CDR1 is GTSNPN and CDR2 SVGIG (reference sequence).

This clone was counted a few times. J is TRBJ2-7 and V is TRBV5-4; 13 bases line up with TRBD2. The junction had 6 bases not matched to a gene; V was cut back by 3 bases and J by 6 bases. CDR3 length: 15 amino acids. Germline CDR1 SGHNT, CDR2 YYREEE (reference sequence). The CDR3 region has the DNA TGTGCCAGCAGCTGGGGACTAGCGGGGAGGTCCGAGCAGTACTTC. It yields the protein CASSWGLAGRSEQYF.

The chain links TRBV7-8 to TRBJ2-1; D is uncertain. V lost 0 bases and J lost 6, with 9 bases in between. The CDR3 consists of 14 residues. Looked up from germline, CDR1 is SGHVS and CDR2 is FQNEAQ. The CDR3 sequence is CASSLAGSTNEQFF. DNA for the CDR3: TGTGCCAGCAGCTTAGCTGGTAGCACCAATGAGCAGTTCTTC.

This sequence joins TRBV7-2 and TRBJ1-4; 10 bases are shared with TRBD1. Per the germline V gene, CDR1 is SGHTA and CDR2 is FQGNSA. The CDR3 totals 15 residues. V dropped 2 bases and J dropped 7; count of bases not matched to a gene: 4. The CDR3 region has the DNA TGTGCCAGCAGCTTACAACGGGACAGGGGTGAAAAACTGTTTTTT. This encodes CASSLQRDRGEKLFF.

The chain has TRBV5-1 and TRBJ2-5; the D gene is possibly TRBD2 (5 bases). Germline V gene lookup returns CDR1 SGHRS and CDR2 YFSETQ. Trimming stripped 0 bases from V and 9 bases from J, with 21 bases between. This CDR3 spans 16 amino acids. The CDR3: CASSLDGSSIKRAQYF. CDR3 DNA: TGCGCCAGCAGCTTGGACGGTAGTTCTATCAAGAGGGCCCAGTACTTC.

The chain has TRBV11-3 and TRBJ2-2; 11 bases fit TRBD1. The CDR3 is 16 residues long. The V and J ends lost 0 bases and 6 bases, in that order; junction bases with no gene match: 3. Germline V gene lookup returns CDR1 SGHNT and CDR2 YENEEA. This CDR3 is CASSLEGQGGPGELFF. The DNA for the CDR3 is TGTGCCAGCAGCTTAGAGGGACAGGGGGGTCCCGGGGAGCTGTTTTTT.

The chain carries TRBV7-8 and TRBJ2-5; D unresolved. V lost 1 base to trimming and J lost 2 bases, with 5 bases between them. This CDR3 comprises 13 residues. CDR1 and CDR2 from the germline V gene are SGHVS and FQNEAQ. CDR3 residues: CASSLGQQETQYF. The DNA for the CDR3 is TGTGCCAGCAGCTTAGGGCAGCAAGAGACCCAGTACTTC.

V usage is TRBV10-3 and J usage is TRBJ2-7; 10 bases match TRBD2. The CDR3 totals 18 residues. The V and J ends lost 0 bases and 2 bases, in that order; junction bases with no gene match: 10. Germline V gene lookup returns CDR1 ENHRY and CDR2 SYGVKD. Here the CDR3 reads CAISESYGLAGDAYEQYF. In nucleotides, the CDR3 is TGTGCCATCAGTGAGTCATACGGGCTAGCGGGAGATGCCTACGAGCAGTACTTC.

Regarding this clone: The sample holds other DNA sequences that translate to the same CDR3. The V call is TRBV19, the J call TRBJ1-1; D is unresolved. V shed 6 bases and J shed 2 bases, with 4 bases lying between them. CDR3 length: 11 amino acids. CDR1 and CDR2 from the germline V gene are LNHDA and SQIVND (reference sequence). CDR3 region: CASSLNTEAFF. The CDR3 DNA sequence: TGTGCCAGTAGCCTAAACACTGAAGCTTTCTTT.

J is TRBJ1-2 and V is TRBV4-1, with D unclear. This CDR3 contains 14 residues. Looked up from germline, CDR1 is MGHRA and CDR2 is YSYEKL. V gave up 4 bases and J gave up 4 bases, with 13 bases separating them. The CDR3 DNA reads TGCGCCAGCAGCCCCCGGGGAGAGATCTATGGCTACACCTTC. As protein: CASSPRGEIYGYTF.

V gene TRBV19 combines with J gene TRBJ1-5; a weak D match, TRBD1 (5 bases). The CDR3 has 13 amino acids. V lost 3 bases to trimming and J lost 9 bases, with 12 bases between them. CDR1 and CDR2 (germline): LNHDA, SQIVND (reference sequence). The DNA of the CDR3 is TGTGCCAGTAGTATCGGTCAGGGATTGCCCCAGCATTTT. Protein: CASSIGQGLPQHF.

V is TRBV7-7 and J is TRBJ2-1; unclear D gene. CDR3 size: 14 residues. Germline CDR1 SSHAT, CDR2 FNYEAQ (reference sequence). V was cut by 4 bases and J by 9 bases, with 16 bases left in between. CDR3 amino acids: CASSSNYETGEQFF. CDR3 nucleotide sequence: TGTGCCAGCAGCTCCAACTACGAAACGGGTGAGCAGTTCTTC.